The TCR beta chain under discussion was sequenced for a study of T cell repertoires in cytomegalovirus infection. As for the study in general: Indications of both CMV infection and matching HLA type were provided by public TCR beta signatures. Study-wide results and caveats: Totalled public TCR beta family frequency picked out people who carried CMV plus the relevant HLA. Dominating the ex vivo response were HLA-C-restricted CMV-specific TCR beta clonotypes.

This clonotype was observed at least ten times. Its antigen is currently unknown. Each CDR3 protein gets one entry after TCRdb re-called the reads with MiXCR. Of 20,000 or so distinct CDR3 sequences in the sample, around 21% were seen once. CDR3 length: 13 residues. J was trimmed by 7 bases and V by 5 bases; bases with no gene match: 5. This sequence joins TRBV12-3 or TRBV12-4 and TRBJ2-1; 7 bases match TRBD2. The input for sequencing was CD8+ T cells from cultured PBMCs, taken from culture after CMV antigen stimulation. This TCR was sampled from a human donor in good health (CMV status not recorded). Some clones in this sample may be carry-over from other donors' samples. The CDR3 here is CASSRGGGNEQFF. The CDR3 nucleotides are TGTGCCAGCAGTAGGGGCGGGGGAAATGAGCAGTTCTTC.